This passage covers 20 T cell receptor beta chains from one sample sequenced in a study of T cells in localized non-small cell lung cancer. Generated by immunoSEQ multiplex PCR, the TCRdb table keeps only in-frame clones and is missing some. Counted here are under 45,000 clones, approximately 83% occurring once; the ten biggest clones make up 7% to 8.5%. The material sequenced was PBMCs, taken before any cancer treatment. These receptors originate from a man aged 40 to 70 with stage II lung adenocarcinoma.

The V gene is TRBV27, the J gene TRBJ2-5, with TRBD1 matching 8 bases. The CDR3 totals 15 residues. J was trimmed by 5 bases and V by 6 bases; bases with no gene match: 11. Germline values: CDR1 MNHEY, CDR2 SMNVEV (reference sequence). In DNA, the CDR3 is TGTGCCAGCAGAATGCAGGGGGCGCGATGGGAGACCCAGTACTTC. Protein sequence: CASRMQGARWETQYF.

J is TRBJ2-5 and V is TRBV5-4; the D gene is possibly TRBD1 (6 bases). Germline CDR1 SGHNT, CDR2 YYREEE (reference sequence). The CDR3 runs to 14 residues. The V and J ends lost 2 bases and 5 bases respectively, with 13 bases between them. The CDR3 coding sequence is TGTGCCAGCAGCTTCGGACAGCTGGGTGAGACCCAGTACTTC. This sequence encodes CASSFGQLGETQYF.

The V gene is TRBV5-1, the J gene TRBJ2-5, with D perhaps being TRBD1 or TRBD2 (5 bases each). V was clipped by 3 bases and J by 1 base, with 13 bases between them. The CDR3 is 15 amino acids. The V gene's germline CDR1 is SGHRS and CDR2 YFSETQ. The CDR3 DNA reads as TGCGCCAGCAGCTGGGGTGGGGACCCCCAAGAGACCCAGTACTTC. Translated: CASSWGGDPQETQYF.

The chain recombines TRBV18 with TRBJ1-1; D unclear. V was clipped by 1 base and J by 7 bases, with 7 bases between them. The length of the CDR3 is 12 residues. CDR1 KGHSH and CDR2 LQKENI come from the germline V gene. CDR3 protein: CASSPRPYEAFF. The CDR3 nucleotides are TGTGCCAGCTCACCACGGCCTTATGAAGCTTTCTTT. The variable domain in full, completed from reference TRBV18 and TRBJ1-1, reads NAGVMQNPRHLVRRRGQEARLRCSPMKGHSHVYWYRQLPEEGLKFMVYLQKENIIDESGMPKERFSAEFPKEGPSILRIQQVVRGDSAAYFCASSPRPYEAFFGQGTRLTVV.

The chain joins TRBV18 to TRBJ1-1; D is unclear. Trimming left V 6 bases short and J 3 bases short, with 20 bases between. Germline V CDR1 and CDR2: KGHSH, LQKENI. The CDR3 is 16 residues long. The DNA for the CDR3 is TGTGCCAGCTCGTCAGGATTGGGTACCCGTTACACTGAAGCTTTCTTT. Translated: CASSSGLGTRYTEAFF.

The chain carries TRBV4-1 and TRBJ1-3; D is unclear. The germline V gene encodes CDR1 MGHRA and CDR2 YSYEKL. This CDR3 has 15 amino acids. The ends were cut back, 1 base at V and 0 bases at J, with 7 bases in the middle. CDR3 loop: CASSQVGDSGNTIYF. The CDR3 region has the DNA TGCGCCAGCAGCCAAGTTGGGGACTCTGGAAACACCATATATTTT.

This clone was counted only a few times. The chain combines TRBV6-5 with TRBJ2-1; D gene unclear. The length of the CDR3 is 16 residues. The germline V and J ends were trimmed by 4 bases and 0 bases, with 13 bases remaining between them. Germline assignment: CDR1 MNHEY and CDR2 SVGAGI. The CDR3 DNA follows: TGTGCCAGCAGTTTGACGGACGGAAGCTCCTACAATGAGCAGTTCTTC. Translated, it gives CASSLTDGSSYNEQFF.

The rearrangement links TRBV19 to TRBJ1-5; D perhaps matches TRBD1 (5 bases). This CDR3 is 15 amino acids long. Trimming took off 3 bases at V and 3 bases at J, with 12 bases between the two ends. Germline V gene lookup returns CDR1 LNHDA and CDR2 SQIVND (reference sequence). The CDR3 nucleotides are TGTGCCAGTAGTATCGGGGCAGTGCACAATCAGCCCCAGCATTTT. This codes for CASSIGAVHNQPQHF.

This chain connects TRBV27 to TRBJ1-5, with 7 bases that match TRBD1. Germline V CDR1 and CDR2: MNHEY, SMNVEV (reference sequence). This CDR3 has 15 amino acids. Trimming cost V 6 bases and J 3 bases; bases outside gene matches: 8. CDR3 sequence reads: CASSRQGTVNQPQHF. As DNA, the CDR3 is TGTGCCAGCAGCCGACAGGGTACCGTCAATCAGCCCCAGCATTTT.

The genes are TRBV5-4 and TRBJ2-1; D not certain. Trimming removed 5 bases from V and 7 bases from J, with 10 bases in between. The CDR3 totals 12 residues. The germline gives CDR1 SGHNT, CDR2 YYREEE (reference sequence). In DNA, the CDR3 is TGTGCCAGCAGTACCTGGGTGAATGAGCAGTTCTTC. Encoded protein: CASSTWVNEQFF. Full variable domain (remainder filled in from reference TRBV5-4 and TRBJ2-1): ETGVTQSPTHLIKTRGQQVTLRCSSQSGHNTVSWYQQALGQGPQFIFQYYREEENGRGNFPPRFSGLQFPNYSSELNVNALELDDSALYLCASSTWVNEQFFGPGTRLTVL.

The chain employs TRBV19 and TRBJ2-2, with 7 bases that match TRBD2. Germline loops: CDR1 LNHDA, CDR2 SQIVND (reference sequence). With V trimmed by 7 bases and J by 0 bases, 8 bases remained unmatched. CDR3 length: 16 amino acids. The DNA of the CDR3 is TGTGCCAGTACATTTCTAGCGGCTGCGAACACCGGGGAGCTGTTTTTT. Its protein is CASTFLAAANTGELFF.

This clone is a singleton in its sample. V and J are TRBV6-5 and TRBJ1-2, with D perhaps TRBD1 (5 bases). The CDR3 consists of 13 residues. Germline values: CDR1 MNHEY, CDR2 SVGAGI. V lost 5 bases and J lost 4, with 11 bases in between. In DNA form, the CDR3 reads TGTGCCAGCAGTAAAGACAGTACCTATGGCTACACCTTC. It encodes CASSKDSTYGYTF.

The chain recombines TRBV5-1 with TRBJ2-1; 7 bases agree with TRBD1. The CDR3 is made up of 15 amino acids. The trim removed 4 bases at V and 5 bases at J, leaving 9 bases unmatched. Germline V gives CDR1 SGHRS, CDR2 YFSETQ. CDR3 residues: CASSMYGTANNEQFF. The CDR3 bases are TGCGCCAGCAGCATGTACGGGACAGCGAACAATGAGCAGTTCTTC.

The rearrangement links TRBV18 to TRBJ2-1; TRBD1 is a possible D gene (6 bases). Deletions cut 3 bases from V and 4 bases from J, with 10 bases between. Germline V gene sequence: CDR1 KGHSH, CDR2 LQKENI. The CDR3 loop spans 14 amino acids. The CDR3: CASSPEQGYNEQFF. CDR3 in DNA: TGTGCCAGCTCACCCGAACAGGGTTACAATGAGCAGTTCTTC.

CDR3 coding DNA: TGTGCCAGCAGTATACAGGGCCCCAATCAGCCCCAGCATTTT. This encodes CASSIQGPNQPQHF. The rearrangement joins TRBV6-1 to TRBJ1-5; D perhaps matches TRBD1 (6 bases). With 5 bases removed from V and 3 bases from J, the gap between germline ends came to 11 bases. From germline, CDR1 is MNHNS and CDR2 SASEGT. The CDR3 runs 14 residues.

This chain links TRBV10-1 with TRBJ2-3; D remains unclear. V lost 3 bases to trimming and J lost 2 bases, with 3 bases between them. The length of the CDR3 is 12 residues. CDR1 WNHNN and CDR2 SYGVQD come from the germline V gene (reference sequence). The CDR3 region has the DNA TGCGCCAGCAGTGATAACACAGATACGCAGTATTTT. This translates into CASSDNTDTQYF.

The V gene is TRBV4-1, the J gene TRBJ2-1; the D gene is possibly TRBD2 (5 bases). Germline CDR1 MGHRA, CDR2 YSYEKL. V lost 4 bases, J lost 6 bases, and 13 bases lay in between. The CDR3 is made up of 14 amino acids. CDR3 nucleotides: TGCGCCAGCAGCCTTCGGACTGCTGGCAATGAGCAGTTCTTC. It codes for CASSLRTAGNEQFF.

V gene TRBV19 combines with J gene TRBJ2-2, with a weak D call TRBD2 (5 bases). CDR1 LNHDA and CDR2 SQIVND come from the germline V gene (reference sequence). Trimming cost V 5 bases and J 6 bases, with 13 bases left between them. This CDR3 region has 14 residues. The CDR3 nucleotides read TGTGCCAGTAGTCTGGCGGGCCGCGCCGGGGAGCTGTTTTTT. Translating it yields CASSLAGRAGELFF. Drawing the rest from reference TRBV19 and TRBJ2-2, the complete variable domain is DGGITQSPKYLFRKEGQNVTLSCEQNLNHDAMYWYRQDPGQGLRLIYYSQIVNDFQKGDIAEGYSVSREKKESFPLTVTSAQKNPTAFYLCASSLAGRAGELFFGEGSRLTVL.

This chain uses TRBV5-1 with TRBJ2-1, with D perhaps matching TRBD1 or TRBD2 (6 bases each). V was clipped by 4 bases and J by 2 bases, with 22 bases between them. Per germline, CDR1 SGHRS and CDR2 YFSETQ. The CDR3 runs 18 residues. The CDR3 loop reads CASSIGVFRGATYNEQFF. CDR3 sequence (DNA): TGCGCCAGCAGCATAGGCGTCTTTAGGGGGGCAACCTACAATGAGCAGTTCTTC.

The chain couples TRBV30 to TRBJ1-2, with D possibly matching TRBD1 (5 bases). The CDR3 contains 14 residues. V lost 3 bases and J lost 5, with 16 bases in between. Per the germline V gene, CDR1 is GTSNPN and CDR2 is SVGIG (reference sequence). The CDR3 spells CAWSAGRVGYGYTF. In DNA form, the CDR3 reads TGTGCCTGGAGCGCGGGCAGGGTTGGGTATGGCTACACCTTC.